This T cell receptor beta chain came from a study of identical twins. With V trimmed by 5 bases and J by 2 bases, 14 bases remained unmatched. The CDR3 consists of 17 residues. A universal primer site arose from template switching, and cDNA bore unique molecular identifiers. TCRdb analysed the 5' RACE reads with MiXCR anew, one entry per CDR3 protein. The table shows fewer than 250,000 distinct CDR3 sequences, with 6% to 8% occurring only once. This clonotype occurred many times. This same sample was also part of a study on yellow fever vaccine responses in identical twins.

The sequence derives from a woman aged 18-29 years in good health. Sequences were obtained from CD8+ T cells sorted from blood. The rearrangement joins TRBV12-3 or TRBV12-4 to TRBJ1-1, with 7 bases aligning to TRBD1. The CDR3, as DNA: TGTGCCAGCAGTCTATACCCCGACAGGGTGGGTAACACTGAAGCTTTCTTT. This translates into CASSLYPDRVGNTEAFF.